This T cell receptor beta chain is drawn from a study of cytomegalovirus exposure and HLA in healthy donors. Study summary: A prior analysis found 90 million to 120 million unique TCR beta sequences from 150 million to 200 million T cells. Most genotyped donors, about four fifths of fewer than 400, had Caucasian-associated genetic ancestry.

Primers: 60 Vbeta forward and 13 Jbeta reverse. Generated by immunoSEQ multiplex PCR, the TCRdb table keeps only in-frame clones and is missing some. The specimen's table records around 110,000 clones. V shed 1 base and J shed 5 bases, with 11 bases lying between them. The CDR3 extends over 13 amino acids. The germline V gene encodes CDR1 GTSNPN and CDR2 SVGIG (reference sequence). The chain combines TRBV30 with TRBJ1-1, with D perhaps matching TRBD1 (5 bases). This clonotype was obtained from a man aged 30 to 39 in good health and CMV-seronegative. Input material: PBMCs. CDR3 nucleotide sequence: TGTGCCTGGAGTGGAAGGGCAGGGACTGAAGCTTTCTTT. Its protein product is CAWSGRAGTEAFF.